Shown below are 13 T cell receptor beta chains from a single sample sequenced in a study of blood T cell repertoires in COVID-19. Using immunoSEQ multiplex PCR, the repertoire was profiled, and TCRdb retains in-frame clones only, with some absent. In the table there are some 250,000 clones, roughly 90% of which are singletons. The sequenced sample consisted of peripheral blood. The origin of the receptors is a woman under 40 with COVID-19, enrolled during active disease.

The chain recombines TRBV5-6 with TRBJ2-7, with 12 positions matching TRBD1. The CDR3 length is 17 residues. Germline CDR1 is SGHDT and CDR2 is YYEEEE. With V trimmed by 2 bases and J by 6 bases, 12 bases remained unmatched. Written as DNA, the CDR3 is TGTGCCAGCAGCTTTTTACCGGGACAGGGGGCAAGGGGCGAGCAGTACTTC. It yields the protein CASSFLPGQGARGEQYF. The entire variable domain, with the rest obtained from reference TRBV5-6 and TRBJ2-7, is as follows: DAGVTQSPTHLIKTRGQQVTLRCSPKSGHDTVSWYQQALGQGPQFIFQYYEEEERQRGNFPDRFSGHQFPNYSSELNVNALLLGDSALYLCASSFLPGQGARGEQYFGPGTRLTVT.

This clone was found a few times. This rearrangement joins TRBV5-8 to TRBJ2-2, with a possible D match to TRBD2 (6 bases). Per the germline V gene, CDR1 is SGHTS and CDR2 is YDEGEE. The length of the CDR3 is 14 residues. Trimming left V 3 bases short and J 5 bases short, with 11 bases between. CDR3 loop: CASSSRAGTGELFF. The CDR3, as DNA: TGTGCCAGCAGCTCCAGGGCGGGGACCGGGGAGCTGTTTTTT.

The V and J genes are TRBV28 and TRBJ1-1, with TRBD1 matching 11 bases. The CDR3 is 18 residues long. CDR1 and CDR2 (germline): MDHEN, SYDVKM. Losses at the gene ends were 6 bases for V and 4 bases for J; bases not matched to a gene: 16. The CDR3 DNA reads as TGTGCCAGCAGGGACGTACTTGGGACAGGGGGGGGAGGCACTGAAGCTTTCTTT. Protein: CASRDVLGTGGGGTEAFF.

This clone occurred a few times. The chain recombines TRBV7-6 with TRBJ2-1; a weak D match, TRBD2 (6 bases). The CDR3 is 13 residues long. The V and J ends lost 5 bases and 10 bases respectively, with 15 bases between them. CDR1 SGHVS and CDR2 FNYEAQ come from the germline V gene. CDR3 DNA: TGTGCCAGCAGCCCTTCCCTCGGGGGAGAGCAGTTCTTC. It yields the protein CASSPSLGGEQFF.

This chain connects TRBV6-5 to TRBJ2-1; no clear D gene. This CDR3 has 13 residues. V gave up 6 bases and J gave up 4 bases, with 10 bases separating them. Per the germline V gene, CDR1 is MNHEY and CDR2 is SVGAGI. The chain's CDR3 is CASRALVYNEQFF. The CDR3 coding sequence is TGTGCCAGCAGAGCCTTAGTTTACAATGAGCAGTTCTTC.

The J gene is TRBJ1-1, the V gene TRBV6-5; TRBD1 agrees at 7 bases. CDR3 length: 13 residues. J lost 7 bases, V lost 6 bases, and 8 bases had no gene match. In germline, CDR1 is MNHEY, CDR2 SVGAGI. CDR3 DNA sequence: TGTGCCAGCAGCCATTCGACAGGGATTGAAGCTTTCTTT. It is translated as CASSHSTGIEAFF.

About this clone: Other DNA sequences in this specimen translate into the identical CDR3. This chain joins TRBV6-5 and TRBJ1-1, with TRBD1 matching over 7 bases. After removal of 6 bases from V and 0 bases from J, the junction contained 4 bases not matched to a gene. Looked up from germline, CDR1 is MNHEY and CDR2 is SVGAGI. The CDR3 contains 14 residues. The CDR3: CASSPTGMNTEAFF. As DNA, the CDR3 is TGTGCCAGCAGCCCGACAGGGATGAACACTGAAGCTTTCTTT.

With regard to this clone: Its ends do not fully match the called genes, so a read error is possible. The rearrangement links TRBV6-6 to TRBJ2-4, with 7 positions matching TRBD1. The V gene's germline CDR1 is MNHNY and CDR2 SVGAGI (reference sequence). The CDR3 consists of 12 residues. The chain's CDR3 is CASRRETGTVLF. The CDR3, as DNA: TGTGCCAGCAGGAGGGAGACCGGGACAGTCCTATTC.

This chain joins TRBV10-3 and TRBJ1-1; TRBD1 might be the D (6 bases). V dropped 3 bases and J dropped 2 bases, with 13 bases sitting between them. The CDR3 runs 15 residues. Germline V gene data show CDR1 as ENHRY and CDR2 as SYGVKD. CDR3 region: CAISDYRVSNTEAFF. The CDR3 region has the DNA TGTGCCATCAGTGACTACAGGGTCAGCAACACTGAAGCTTTCTTT.

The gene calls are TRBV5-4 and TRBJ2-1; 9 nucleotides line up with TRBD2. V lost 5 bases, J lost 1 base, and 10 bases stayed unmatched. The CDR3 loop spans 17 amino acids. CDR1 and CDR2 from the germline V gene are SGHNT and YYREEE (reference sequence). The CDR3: CASRGRGGLSSYNEQFF. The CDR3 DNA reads TGTGCCAGCAGAGGGCGGGGGGGCCTTAGTTCCTACAATGAGCAGTTCTTC.

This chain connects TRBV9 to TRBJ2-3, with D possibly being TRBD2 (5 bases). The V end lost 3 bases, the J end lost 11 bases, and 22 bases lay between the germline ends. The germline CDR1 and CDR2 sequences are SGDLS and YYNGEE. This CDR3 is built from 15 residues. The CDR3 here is CASSDAPGFAGEQYF. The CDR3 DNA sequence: TGTGCCAGCAGCGACGCTCCGGGCTTCGCCGGGGAGCAGTATTTT.

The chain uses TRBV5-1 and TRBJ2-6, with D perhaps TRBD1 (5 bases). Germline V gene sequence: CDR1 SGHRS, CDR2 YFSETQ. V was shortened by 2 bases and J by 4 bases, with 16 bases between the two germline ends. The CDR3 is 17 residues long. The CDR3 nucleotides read TGCGCCAGCAGCTTAGGACACATATCGGCGGGGGCCAACGTCCTGACTTTC. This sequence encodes CASSLGHISAGANVLTF.

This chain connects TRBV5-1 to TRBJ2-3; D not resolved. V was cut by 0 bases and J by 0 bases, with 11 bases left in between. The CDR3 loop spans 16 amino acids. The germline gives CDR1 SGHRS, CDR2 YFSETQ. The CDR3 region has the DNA TGCGCCAGCAGCTTGGCGGGTCCCCCTAGCACAGATACGCAGTATTTT. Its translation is CASSLAGPPSTDTQYF.